The present T cell receptor beta chain was sequenced within a study of CD8+ T cells in alopecia areata. V dropped 5 bases and J dropped 9 bases, with 13 bases sitting between them. Germline assignment: CDR1 SGHTA and CDR2 FQGNSA. The CDR3 has 12 amino acids. A FACSAria was used to sort CD4+ and CD8+ T cells. These cells came from PBMCs. Sequencing relied on a cDNA template that was reverse transcribed from extracted RNA. Some clones are missing from TCRdb's copy, which holds only in-frame ones; the method was immunoSEQ multiplex PCR. The sample yields over 150,000 clones, 63% seen once. This receptor was obtained from a human donor with alopecia areata. Source: CD4+ T cells sorted from blood, taken at week 0. The V gene is TRBV7-2, the J gene TRBJ1-2; the D is unclear. The CDR3 nucleotides read TGTGCCAGCAGCATACTTCAAGGGAGCTACACCTTC. Translated, it gives CASSILQGSYTF.